Below, 4 T cell receptor beta chains from the same sample are listed, as sequenced in a study of T cell responses to AZD1222 COVID-19 vaccine. Profiled with immunoSEQ multiplex PCR; TCRdb holds only in-frame clones, not every one. Of 150,000 to 200,000 clones in the sample, about 94% are singletons; the top ten hold 7% to 9.5%. This specimen was peripheral blood, taken on day 0 of AZD1222 vaccination. The receptors stem from an adult in good health.

This clone was seen just once. V and J are TRBV27 and TRBJ2-5; 12 bases agree with TRBD2. This CDR3 is 15 amino acids long. With V trimmed by 0 bases and J by 11 bases, 7 bases remained unmatched. CDR1 is MNHEY and CDR2 is SMNVEV in the germline V gene (reference sequence). CDR3 protein: CASSLSRTSGIKQYF. In DNA form, the CDR3 reads TGTGCCAGCAGTTTATCCCGGACTAGCGGGATCAAGCAGTACTTC.

The CDR3 DNA is TGTGCCACCAGCAGAGAGGGGTACTCTGGAAACACCATATATTTT. It is translated as CATSREGYSGNTIYF. The chain recombines TRBV15 with TRBJ1-3; D is unresolved. Looked up from germline, CDR1 is LNHNV and CDR2 is YYDKDF (reference sequence). Deletions cut 0 bases from V and 0 bases from J, with 6 bases between. CDR3 size: 15 residues.

This clone has only a few counts. The V and J genes are TRBV6-5 and TRBJ2-7, with 7 bases fitting TRBD2. Trimming removed 6 bases from V and 2 bases from J; junction bases left unmatched: 10. The CDR3 is 15 residues long. Per the germline V gene, CDR1 is MNHEY and CDR2 is SVGAGI. CDR3 region: CASSTTLGGTYEQYF. The CDR3 DNA reads TGTGCCAGCAGCACGACCTTGGGGGGGACCTACGAGCAGTACTTC.

This clone was seen just once. V gene TRBV11-2 combines with J gene TRBJ2-7, with 11 bases fitting TRBD2. This CDR3 region has 17 residues. Germline trimming cut 5 bases from V and 5 bases from J; bases unmatched to any gene: 14. Germline-derived CDR1 and CDR2 are SGHAT and FQNNGV. The CDR3 DNA follows: TGTGCCAGCAGCGGAAGCCAGGCATTTAGCGGGAGGGACGAGCAGTACTTC. It is translated as CASSGSQAFSGRDEQYF.